The 8 T cell receptor beta chains below all came from one sample that was sequenced in a study of blood T cell repertoires in COVID-19 (dated by TCRdb to between 2020 and 2021). Library method: the immunoSEQ multiplex PCR assay. Not all clones reach the TCRdb copy of this immuneACCESS table, which keeps in-frame sequences only. Checked studies attribute under half of the gap to unresolved V genes and leave the rest unexplained. For this sample there are roughly 190,000 clones; 82% appear just once. The biggest ten clones account for 7.8% of the sample. The specimen sequenced was peripheral blood. These receptor sequences come from an older woman with COVID-19, enrolled during active disease.

The rearrangement links TRBV19 to TRBJ1-4; D may be TRBD1 (5 bases). The CDR3 covers 14 residues. The V gene's germline CDR1 is LNHDA and CDR2 SQIVND (reference sequence). V was trimmed by 8 bases and J by 7 bases, leaving 17 bases between them. In DNA, the CDR3 is TGTGCCAGTCACGGGGCCGGGGGGAGTGAAAAACTGTTTTTT. Its protein is CASHGAGGSEKLFF.

The CDR3 bases are TGTGCCAGCAGCTTAACGCGGGAAGAGACCCAGTACTTC. Amino acids: CASSLTREETQYF. The V gene is TRBV7-2, the J gene TRBJ2-5, with TRBD2 as a possible D gene (5 bases). Between the trimmed V and J ends, which lost 2 bases and 3 bases, there was a span of 7 bases. CDR1 SGHTA and CDR2 FQGNSA come from the germline V gene. This CDR3 has 13 residues.

The chain uses TRBV4-2 and TRBJ1-6; D gene ambiguous. Germline loops: CDR1 LGHNA, CDR2 YNFKEQ. This CDR3 contains 16 residues. With 1 base removed from V and 5 bases from J, the gap between germline ends came to 12 bases. The CDR3 is CASSQGPTPNNSPLHF. The CDR3 DNA sequence: TGTGCCAGCAGCCAAGGCCCGACACCCAATAATTCACCCCTCCACTTT.

The chain employs TRBV28 and TRBJ2-2, with a tentative D call TRBD2 (5 bases). This CDR3 contains 13 residues. Germline V gene sequence: CDR1 MDHEN, CDR2 SYDVKM. The germline V and J ends were trimmed by 4 bases and 7 bases, with 10 bases remaining between them. CDR3 nucleotides: TGTGCCAGCAGTTCTCCCGGGATCGGGGAGCTGTTTTTT. This gives the protein CASSSPGIGELFF.

The chain carries TRBV28 and TRBJ1-3; D perhaps matches TRBD1 (5 bases). Trimming removed 3 bases at V and 2 bases at J, with 8 bases between. Germline CDR1 and CDR2: MDHEN and SYDVKM. The CDR3 covers 14 residues. CDR3 amino acids: CASSFGGAGNTIYF. CDR3 nucleotides: TGTGCCAGCAGTTTTGGGGGGGCTGGAAACACCATATATTTT.

This chain joins TRBV28 and TRBJ1-1; D not resolved. The CDR3 length is 14 residues. V shed 7 bases and J shed 2 bases, with 14 bases lying between them. The germline V gene has CDR1 MDHEN and CDR2 SYDVKM. The chain's CDR3 is CASTSSGVNTEAFF. In DNA, the CDR3 is TGTGCCAGCACCTCGTCCGGGGTCAACACTGAAGCTTTCTTT.

The genes are TRBV19 and TRBJ2-5, with D maybe TRBD1 (5 bases). The CDR3 covers 15 residues. Germline V gives CDR1 LNHDA, CDR2 SQIVND (reference sequence). Trimming stripped 4 bases from V and 5 bases from J, with 17 bases between. For the CDR3, the DNA is TGTGCCAGTAGTAACGGCAGGGAAGTCGGTGAGACCCAGTACTTC. Translating it yields CASSNGREVGETQYF.

The V gene is TRBV3-1 (or the pseudogene TRBV3-2), the J gene TRBJ1-1; TRBD1 might be the D (5 bases). The length of the CDR3 is 16 residues. Germline V gene data show CDR1 as LGHDT and CDR2 as YNNKEL (reference sequence). Trimming shortened V by 4 bases and J by 7 bases, and 22 bases separated the two germline ends. The CDR3 sequence: CASSPRMVGVGDEAFF. In DNA form, the CDR3 reads TGTGCCAGCAGCCCAAGAATGGTAGGGGTTGGGGATGAAGCTTTCTTT.